This T cell receptor beta chain comes out of a study of vaccination and CD4 T cells after COVID-19. Whole-study context: Convalescent donors totaled six males and four females, including two who were Hispanic. General study points: A nonsignificant median increase from 21 to 38 SARS-CoV-2-reactive clonotypes was observed.

Details on this clonotype: Its antigen is still unknown.

Per the germline V gene, CDR1 is MRHNA and CDR2 is SNTAGT. The CDR3 extends over 18 amino acids. Losses at the gene ends were 0 bases for V and 7 bases for J; bases not matched to a gene: 12. TCRdb recomputed calls from the PCR reads with MiXCR, one row per CDR3 protein. The table lists about 22,000 distinct CDR3 sequences, 50% to 60% of them singletons. The material sequenced was CD4+ T cells from blood, taken before SARS-CoV-2 vaccination. This TCR was recovered from a human donor who had recovered from COVID-19. This rearrangement joins TRBV6-4 to TRBJ2-1; 10 nucleotides line up with TRBD2. The CDR3 protein is CASSDSEASGSSKNEQFF. The CDR3 DNA follows: TGTGCCAGCAGTGACTCTGAGGCTAGCGGGAGTAGTAAGAATGAGCAGTTCTTC.